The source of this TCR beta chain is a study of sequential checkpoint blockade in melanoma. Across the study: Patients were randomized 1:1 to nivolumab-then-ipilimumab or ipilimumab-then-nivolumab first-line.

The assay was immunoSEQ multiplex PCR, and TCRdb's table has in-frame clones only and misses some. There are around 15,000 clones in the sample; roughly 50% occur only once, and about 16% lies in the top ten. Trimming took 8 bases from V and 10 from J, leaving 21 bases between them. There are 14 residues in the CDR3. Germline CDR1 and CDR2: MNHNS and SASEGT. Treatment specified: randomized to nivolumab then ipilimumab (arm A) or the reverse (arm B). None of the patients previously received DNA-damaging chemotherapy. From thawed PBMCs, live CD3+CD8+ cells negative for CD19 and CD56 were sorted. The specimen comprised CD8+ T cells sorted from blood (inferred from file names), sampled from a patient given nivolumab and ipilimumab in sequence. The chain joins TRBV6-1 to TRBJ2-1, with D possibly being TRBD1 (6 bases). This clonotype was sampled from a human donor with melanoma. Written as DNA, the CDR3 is TGTGCCAGCGGTAACACAGGGTTGATGGGGGAGCAGTTCTTC. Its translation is CASGNTGLMGEQFF.